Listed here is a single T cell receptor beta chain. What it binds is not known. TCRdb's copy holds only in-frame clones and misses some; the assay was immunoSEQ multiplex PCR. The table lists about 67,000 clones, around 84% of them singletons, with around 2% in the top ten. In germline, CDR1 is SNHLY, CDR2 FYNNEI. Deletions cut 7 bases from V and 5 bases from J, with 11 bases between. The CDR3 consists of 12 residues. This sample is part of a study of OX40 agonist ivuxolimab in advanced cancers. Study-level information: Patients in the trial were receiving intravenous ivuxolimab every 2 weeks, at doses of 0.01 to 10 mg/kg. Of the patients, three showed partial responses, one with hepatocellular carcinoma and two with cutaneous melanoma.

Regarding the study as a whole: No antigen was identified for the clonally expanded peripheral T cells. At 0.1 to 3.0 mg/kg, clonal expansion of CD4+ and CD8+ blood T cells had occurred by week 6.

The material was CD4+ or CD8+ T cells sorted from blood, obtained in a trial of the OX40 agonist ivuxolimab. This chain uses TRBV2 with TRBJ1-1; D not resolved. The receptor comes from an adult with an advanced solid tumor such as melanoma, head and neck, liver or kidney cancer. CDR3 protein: CASKTYETEAFF. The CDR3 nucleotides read TGTGCCAGCAAAACTTACGAGACTGAAGCTTTCTTT.